The 23 T cell receptor beta chains below were found in one sample sequenced in a study of immune heterogeneity within non-small cell lung tumors. TCR beta CDR3 amplification used multiplex PCR with 32 V and 13 J primers. Via MiXCR, TCRdb re-called the multiplex PCR reads, giving one row per CDR3 protein. This sample has approximately 3,300 distinct CDR3 sequences, with about half found just once. The starting template was genomic DNA from bulk tumor, roughly 650 ng per sample. Several biopsies per primary tumor, spaced far apart, were taken during surgery. Surgery that was curative in intent was performed on patients with untreated, newly diagnosed non-small cell lung cancer. The specimen sequenced was lung tumor tissue. These receptor sequences come from a man aged 55 to 69 with non-small cell lung cancer.

This clonotype is categorized as medium-sized. This rearrangement joins TRBV7-2 to TRBJ2-1, with 13 positions matching TRBD2. Germline values: CDR1 SGHTA, CDR2 FQGNSA. The length of the CDR3 is 19 residues. The V segment lost 6 bases and the J segment 0 bases; nucleotides outside the gene matches: 11. CDR3 in DNA: TGTGCCAGCAGGCGAACCGGACTAGCGGGGGTATACTCCTACAATGAGCAGTTCTTC. Its translation is CASRRTGLAGVYSYNEQFF.

As for this clonotype: Relative to the germline gene, one junction end is altered; a read error may explain this. The chain couples TRBV4-1 to TRBJ2-1; 8 bases fit TRBD2. Germline lookup yields CDR1 MGHRA and CDR2 YSYEKL. There are 15 residues in the CDR3. CDR3 region: CASIQQAGDCNEQFF. CDR3 DNA sequence: TGCGCCAGCATCCAACAAGCGGGGGACTGCAATGAGCAGTTCTTC.

Within the sample, this clonotype is medium-sized. The chain has TRBV18 and TRBJ2-5, with D tentatively TRBD2 (6 bases). This CDR3 spans 12 amino acids. Trimming took off 4 bases at V and 5 bases at J, with 8 bases between the two ends. CDR1 is KGHSH and CDR2 is LQKENI in the germline V gene. CDR3 nucleotides: TGTGCCAGCTCACGGGGGGAGGAGACCCAGTACTTC. Its protein is CASSRGEETQYF. Supplemented by reference TRBV18 and TRBJ2-5, the full variable domain reads NAGVMQNPRHLVRRRGQEARLRCSPMKGHSHVYWYRQLPEEGLKFMVYLQKENIIDESGMPKERFSAEFPKEGPSILRIQQVVRGDSAAYFCASSRGEETQYFGPGTRLLVL.

This clonotype was recorded a few times. One base away lies a much larger clone, so this may be a sequencing read error. The J gene is TRBJ1-2, the V gene TRBV7-8; 8 bases agree with TRBD1. This CDR3 has 14 residues. Germline V gene lookup returns CDR1 SGHVS and CDR2 FQNEAQ. As DNA, the CDR3 is TGTGCCAACAGCCGCCAGACAGGGGATTATGGCTACACCTTC. This gives the protein CANSRQTGDYGYTF.

Sample share makes this clonotype medium-sized. The rearrangement links TRBV19 to TRBJ2-1, with 7 positions matching TRBD1. The CDR3 consists of 14 residues. CDR1 is LNHDA, CDR2 SQIVND, per germline (reference sequence). The V and J ends lost 5 bases and 6 bases, in that order; junction bases with no gene match: 7. The CDR3 reads CASSPRGPSNEQFF. The CDR3, as DNA: TGTGCCAGTAGTCCGAGGGGGCCTTCCAATGAGCAGTTCTTC.

With respect to this clonotype: A much larger clone is a single base away; this may be a read error. Because it lacks the conserved phenylalanine or tryptophan at the end, this CDR3 is likely a read error. The chain uses TRBV9 and TRBJ2-1; the D is unclear. Trimming took 0 bases from V and 9 from J, leaving 7 bases between them. Germline V lookup: CDR1 SGDLS, CDR2 YYNGEE. CDR3 length: 12 residues. The CDR3 loop reads CASSVDVGEQFL. The CDR3 DNA reads TGTGCCAGCAGCGTAGATGTGGGTGAGCAGTTCCTC.

J is TRBJ1-6 and V is TRBV9; no clear D. This CDR3 region has 15 residues. Between the trimmed V and J ends, which lost 4 bases and 5 bases, there was a span of 13 bases. Germline V gene lookup returns CDR1 SGDLS and CDR2 YYNGEE. The chain's CDR3 is CASSPGTLDNSPLHF. The CDR3 DNA follows: TGTGCCAGCAGCCCGGGAACACTCGATAATTCACCCCTCCACTTT. Full variable domain (remainder filled in from reference TRBV9 and TRBJ1-6): DSGVTQTPKHLITATGQRVTLRCSPRSGDLSVYWYQQSLDQGLQFLIQYYNGEERAKGNILERFSAQQFPDLHSELNLSSLELGDSALYFCASSPGTLDNSPLHFGNGTRLTVT.

The rearrangement uses TRBV7-2 and TRBJ1-5, with D tentatively TRBD1 (5 bases). Trimming took 4 bases from V and 0 from J, leaving 10 bases between them. Germline values: CDR1 SGHTA, CDR2 FQGNSA. CDR3 length: 15 amino acids. The CDR3 region has the DNA TGTGCCAGCAGCTCCGGGGACCCTAGCAATCAGCCCCAGCATTTT. This encodes CASSSGDPSNQPQHF.

By share, this clonotype ranks as large. The rearrangement uses TRBV18 and TRBJ1-5; D is possibly TRBD1 (6 bases). This CDR3 contains 13 residues. Germline CDR1 reads KGHSH; CDR2 reads LQKENI. Trimming left V 4 bases short and J 7 bases short, with 11 bases between. CDR3 region: CASSQGGWQPQHF. CDR3 nucleotides: TGTGCCAGCTCACAGGGGGGGTGGCAGCCCCAGCATTTT.

The sample holds one count of this clonotype. The chain combines TRBV20-1 with TRBJ2-2; D remains unclear. CDR1 and CDR2 (germline): DFQATT, SNEGSKA (reference sequence). V was cut by 5 bases and J by 1 base, with 14 bases left in between. CDR3 length: 15 residues. CDR3 loop: CSAQNESGNTGELFF. CDR3 in DNA: TGCAGTGCTCAGAACGAGAGTGGGAACACCGGGGAGCTGTTTTTT.

The chain combines TRBV6-2 or TRBV6-3 with TRBJ1-2, with D perhaps TRBD1 (6 bases). The CDR3 loop spans 13 amino acids. V was pared by 7 bases and J by 0 bases, with 9 bases between. Germline CDR1 reads MNHEY; CDR2 reads SVGEGT. CDR3 nucleotides: TGTGCCAGCACCCAGGGGACTAACTATGGCTACACCTTC. Translated: CASTQGTNYGYTF.

The chain employs TRBV15 and TRBJ1-2, with a weak D call TRBD1 (6 bases). With 4 bases removed from V and 4 bases from J, the gap between germline ends came to 13 bases. This CDR3 region has 14 residues. Germline V gene data show CDR1 as LNHNV and CDR2 as YYDKDF (reference sequence). CDR3: CATSIDRSSYGYTF. The CDR3 DNA sequence: TGTGCCACCAGCATAGACAGGTCTAGCTATGGCTACACCTTC.

In its sample, this clonotype ranks as medium-sized. The gene calls are TRBV9 and TRBJ1-4; 10 positions match TRBD1. The CDR3 is 16 amino acids. The germline V gene encodes CDR1 SGDLS and CDR2 YYNGEE. J lost 2 bases, V lost 8 bases, and 9 bases had no gene match. The CDR3 protein is CASTPGQGSTNEKLFF. In DNA, the CDR3 is TGTGCCAGTACCCCGGGACAGGGGAGCACTAATGAAAAACTGTTTTTT.

This clonotype is judged medium-sized (0.01 to 0.1%). The V call is TRBV6-1, the J call TRBJ1-2, with D possibly TRBD1 on 5 matching bases. Trimming took 7 bases from V and 8 from J, leaving 20 bases between them. The germline CDR1 and CDR2 sequences are MNHNS and SASEGT. The length of the CDR3 is 14 residues. CDR3 nucleotide sequence: TGTGCCAGCAACAGAGGGCCAGGGCGGGACGGCTACACCTTC. Translation gives CASNRGPGRDGYTF.

In nucleotides, the CDR3 is TGTGCCAGCAGTTTACTCGTCGGACACCAGAACACCGGGGAGCTGTTTTTT. Translating gives CASSLLVGHQNTGELFF. The chain is built from TRBV12-3 or TRBV12-4 and TRBJ2-2; tentative D call: TRBD1 (5 bases). There are 17 residues in the CDR3. Trimming took off 2 bases at V and 1 base at J, with 14 bases between the two ends.

Comment on this clonotype: Germline is not matched at one junction end, which may reflect a read error. This chain joins TRBV6-2 or TRBV6-3 and TRBJ2-3; D unresolved. The CDR3 consists of 12 residues. Germline V gives CDR1 MNHEY, CDR2 SVGEGT. The CDR3 reads CASYGRTDTQYF. CDR3 in DNA: TGTGCCAGCTACGGCCGCACAGATACACAGTATTTT.

The chain uses TRBV11-2 and TRBJ1-2; TRBD1 agrees at 7 bases. After removal of 5 bases from V and 2 bases from J, the junction contained 5 bases not matched to a gene. CDR1 is SGHAT, CDR2 FQNNGV, per germline. The CDR3 consists of 14 residues. CDR3 coding DNA: TGTGCCAGCAGCCGGGACAGAGGGAACTATGGCTACACCTTC. Amino acids: CASSRDRGNYGYTF.

The chain joins TRBV28 to TRBJ1-6; unclear D gene. Trimming removed 2 bases from V and 9 bases from J, with 14 bases in between. Germline values: CDR1 MDHEN, CDR2 SYDVKM. This CDR3 is built from 15 residues. The CDR3 bases are TGTGCCAGCAGTTTACATCTGGGAAAGCGTTCACCCCTCCACTTT. Translated, it gives CASSLHLGKRSPLHF.

This clonotype is categorized as medium-sized. This rearrangement joins TRBV18 to TRBJ2-7; unclear D gene. The CDR3 is 14 residues long. Per germline, CDR1 KGHSH and CDR2 LQKENI. With 3 bases removed from V and 2 bases from J, the gap between germline ends came to 11 bases. As DNA, the CDR3 is TGTGCCAGCTCACCCCGGACCCCCGCCTACGAGCAGTACTTC. This encodes CASSPRTPAYEQYF.

Judged by abundance, this clonotype is large. V gene TRBV6-4 combines with J gene TRBJ2-1; perhaps D is TRBD1 or TRBD2 (5 bases each). Deletions cut 0 bases from V and 8 bases from J, with 11 bases between. This CDR3 region has 14 residues. Per the germline V gene, CDR1 is MRHNA and CDR2 is SNTAGT. The CDR3 DNA reads as TGTGCCAGCAGTGACTCGATCGGGGCCGATGAGCAGTTCTTC. The encoded protein is CASSDSIGADEQFF.

The chain employs TRBV3-1 and TRBJ1-1; unclear D gene. V dropped 6 bases and J dropped 0 bases, with 8 bases sitting between them. The CDR3 contains 13 residues. Per germline, CDR1 LGHDT and CDR2 YNNKEL (reference sequence). The CDR3 coding sequence is TGTGCCAGCAGACGAGATCTGAACACTGAAGCTTTCTTT. The encoded protein is CASRRDLNTEAFF.

The chain links TRBV11-2 to TRBJ1-1, with unresolved D. Germline values: CDR1 SGHAT, CDR2 FQNNGV. The V end lost 1 base, the J end lost 8 bases, and 8 bases lay between the germline ends. The CDR3 is made up of 12 amino acids. The CDR3 region is CASSLGAAEAFF. In DNA form, the CDR3 reads TGTGCCAGCAGCTTAGGGGCAGCCGAAGCTTTCTTT.

CDR3 sequence: CASSLGTSGNTIYF. In DNA form, the CDR3 reads TGTGCCAGCAGTCTCGGGACTTCTGGAAACACCATATATTTT. The rearrangement uses TRBV28 and TRBJ1-3; a weak D match, TRBD1 (5 bases). Trimming cost V 5 bases and J 1 base, with 9 bases left between them. The CDR3 runs to 14 residues. CDR1 is MDHEN, CDR2 SYDVKM, per germline.